This note documents a single T cell receptor beta chain sequence. Its specificity is unknown. The sample originates from a study of graft-versus-host responses after intestinal transplantation. Whole-study findings and limits: Some GvH clones appeared in ileal mucosa or blood before recipient bone marrow.

Libraries were prepared by immunoSEQ multiplex PCR; TCRdb keeps only in-frame clonotypes and omits some of them. The table includes over 80,000 clones, 91% detected once. Trimming cost V 11 bases and J 5 bases; bases outside gene matches: 7. This CDR3 comprises 13 residues. The sequences come from unstimulated CD4+ T cells sorted from spleen or lymph node cells, collected before transplant. The chain joins TRBV6-7 to TRBJ2-2, with 8 bases matching TRBD1. TRBV6-7 is reported as an ORF; its role is uncertain. This TCR was sampled from a human donor who was the organ donor for an intestinal transplant. CDR3 sequence (DNA): TGTGCCGCAACAGGGGGGAAAACCGGGGAGCTGTTTTTT. Translated: CAATGGKTGELFF.